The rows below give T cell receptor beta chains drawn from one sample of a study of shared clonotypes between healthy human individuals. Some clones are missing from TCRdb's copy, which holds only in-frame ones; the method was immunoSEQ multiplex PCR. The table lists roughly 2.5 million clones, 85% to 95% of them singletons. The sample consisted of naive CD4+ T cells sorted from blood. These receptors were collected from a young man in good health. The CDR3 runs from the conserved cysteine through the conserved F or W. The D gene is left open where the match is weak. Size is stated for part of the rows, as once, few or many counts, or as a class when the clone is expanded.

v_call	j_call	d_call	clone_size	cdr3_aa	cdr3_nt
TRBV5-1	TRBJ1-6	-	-	CASSLGGLDSPLHF	TGCGCCAGCAGCTTGGGAGGGCTGGATTCACCCCTCCACTTT
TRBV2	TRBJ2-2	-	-	CASTLNRNTGELFF	TGTGCCAGCACCCTAAATCGGAACACCGGGGAGCTGTTTTTT
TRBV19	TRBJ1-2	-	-	CASSGLSWGADGYTF	TGTGCCAGTAGTGGTCTGAGTTGGGGCGCCGATGGCTACACCTTC
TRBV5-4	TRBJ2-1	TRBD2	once	CASSSLLAGNYNEQFF	TGTGCCAGCAGCTCCTTACTAGCGGGAAATTACAATGAGCAGTTCTTC
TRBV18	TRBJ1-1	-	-	CASSPPGVNTEAFF	TGTGCCAGCTCACCCCCAGGAGTGAACACTGAAGCTTTCTTT
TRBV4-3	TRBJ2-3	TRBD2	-	CASSQSTSGRTSTDTQYF	TGCGCCAGCAGCCAGTCGACTAGCGGGAGAACTAGCACAGATACGCAGTATTTT
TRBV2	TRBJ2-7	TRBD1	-	CASREGTGGLEQYF	TGTGCCAGCAGGGAAGGGACAGGGGGTCTCGAGCAGTACTTC
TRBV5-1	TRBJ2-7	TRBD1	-	CASSPRQGPDHEQYF	TGCGCCAGCAGCCCCCGACAGGGGCCAGACCACGAGCAGTACTTC
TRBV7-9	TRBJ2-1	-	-	CASSLGYRNNEQFF	TGTGCCAGCAGCTTAGGATACAGAAACAATGAGCAGTTCTTC
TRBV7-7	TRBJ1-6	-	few	CASSLGDIGSPLHF	TGTGCTAGCAGCTTGGGGGACATAGGTTCACCCCTCCACTTT
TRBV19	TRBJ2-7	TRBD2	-	CASSIGGLAGSYEQYF	TGTGCCAGTAGTATCGGGGGACTAGCGGGATCCTACGAGCAGTACTTC
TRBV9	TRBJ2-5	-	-	CASSGPGGRETQYF	TGTGCCAGCAGCGGGCCGGGGGGCCGGGAGACCCAGTACTTC
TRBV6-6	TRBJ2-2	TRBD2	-	CASSYAGTSAGELFF	TGTGCCAGCAGTTACGCCGGGACTAGCGCCGGGGAGCTGTTTTTT
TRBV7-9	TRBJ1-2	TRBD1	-	CASFPHEGAGYTF	TGTGCCAGCTTCCCGCACGAGGGGGCTGGCTACACCTTC
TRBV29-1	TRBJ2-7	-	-	CSATSSYEQYF	TGCAGCGCGACTAGTAGCTACGAGCAGTACTTC
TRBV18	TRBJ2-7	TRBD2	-	CASSPLAGGLGEQYF	TGTGCCAGCTCACCACTAGCGGGGGGGCTGGGCGAGCAGTACTTC
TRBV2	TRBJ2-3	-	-	CASRAGPDTQYF	TGTGCCAGCAGAGCCGGTCCAGATACGCAGTATTTT
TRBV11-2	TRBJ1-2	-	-	CASSLDRGPGYTF	TGTGCCAGCAGCTTAGATCGGGGACCCGGCTACACCTTC
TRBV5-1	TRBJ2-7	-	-	CASSADSYEQYF	TGCGCCAGCAGCGCCGACAGTTACGAGCAGTACTTC
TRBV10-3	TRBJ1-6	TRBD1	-	CAISESDRAPPPLHF	TGTGCCATCAGTGAATCCGACAGGGCCCCGCCACCCCTCCACTTT
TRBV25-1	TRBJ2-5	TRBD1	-	CASSGQGPQETQYF	TGTGCCAGCAGTGGACAGGGTCCCCAAGAGACCCAGTACTTC
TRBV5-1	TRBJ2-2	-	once	CASSLDGTGELFF	TGCGCCAGCAGCTTGGATGGGACCGGGGAGCTGTTTTTT
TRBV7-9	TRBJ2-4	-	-	CASSSSGFPWGKNIQYF	TGTGCCAGCAGCTCATCAGGGTTTCCCTGGGGCAAAAACATTCAGTACTTC
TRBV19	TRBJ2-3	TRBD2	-	CASSSSGAYTDTQYF	TGTGCCAGTAGTAGCAGCGGGGCCTACACAGATACGCAGTATTTT
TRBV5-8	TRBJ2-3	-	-	CASSLGQGYTDTQYF	TGTGCCAGCAGCTTGGGTCAGGGATACACAGATACGCAGTATTTT
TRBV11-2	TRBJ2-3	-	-	CASSLYQTDTQYF	TGTGCCAGCAGCCTTTACCAGACAGATACGCAGTATTTT
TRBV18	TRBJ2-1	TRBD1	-	CASSPPSQGEGNEQFF	TGTGCCAGCTCACCACCGTCGCAGGGGGAAGGGAATGAGCAGTTCTTC
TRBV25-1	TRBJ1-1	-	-	CASSLQPGTEAFF	TGTGCCAGCAGTCTCCAGCCGGGCACTGAAGCTTTCTTT
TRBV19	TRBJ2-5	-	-	CASSIGPGNHETQYF	TGTGCCAGTAGTATAGGCCCGGGCAATCACGAGACCCAGTACTTC